The rows below give T cell receptor beta chains drawn from one sample of a study of shared clonotypes between healthy human individuals. Clones were read by immunoSEQ multiplex PCR, and TCRdb kept only the in-frame ones, dropping some. The sample contains around 650,000 clones, 95% to 96% of which appear only once. Sequencing input: naive CD8+ T cells sorted from blood. Receptors were obtained from a woman aged 25 to 39 in good health. Both conserved end residues are part of each CDR3. The order of the fields is D gene, J gene, V gene, clone size, CDR3 DNA, CDR3 protein. The D gene is left open where the match is weak. The size field is filled for only some rows; it gives once, few, many or a size class.

-	TRBJ2-1	TRBV2	-	TGTGCCAGCAGTGACCTACTAGCTTGGAATGAGCAGTTCTTC	CASSDLLAWNEQFF
-	TRBJ1-2	TRBV28	-	TGTGCCAGCAGCCCCGCCGGGACGAACTATGGCTACACCTTC	CASSPAGTNYGYTF
-	TRBJ2-1	TRBV5-6	-	TGTGCCAGCAGCTCTGGGACAAGCTATTACAATGAGCAGTTCTTC	CASSSGTSYYNEQFF
-	TRBJ1-5	TRBV9	-	TGTGCCATCACCCGCGGTCAGCCCCAGCATTTT	CAITRGQPQHF
-	TRBJ1-2	TRBV11-2	-	TGTGCCAGCAGCTTGCGTGGGAAAGGCTACACCTTC	CASSLRGKGYTF
TRBD2	TRBJ2-1	TRBV7-8	-	TGTGCCAGCAGCTTAGGTGCGGGCGGGAGGACCCACCCCTCCTACAATGAGCAGTTCTTC	CASSLGAGGRTHPSYNEQFF
-	TRBJ2-5	TRBV15	-	TGTGCCACCAGCAGGAAGACTTCTCAGGTAGAGACCCAGTACTTC	CATSRKTSQVETQYF
-	TRBJ1-2	TRBV9	-	TGTGCCAGCAGCGTAGGGGGCGGCGGAGACTATGGCTACACCTTC	CASSVGGGGDYGYTF
-	TRBJ2-5	TRBV28	-	TGTGCCAGCAGAACCCTTAGAGGGGCCCAGCGGCAAGAGACCCAGTACTTC	CASRTLRGAQRQETQYF
-	TRBJ1-1	TRBV27	-	TGTGCCAGCAGTGCGCCGGGGGCTAATGAAGCTTTCTTT	CASSAPGANEAFF
-	TRBJ2-7	TRBV5-5	-	TGTGCCAGCAGCTCCTTCAGGGGCAGCTCCTACGAGCAGTACTTC	CASSSFRGSSYEQYF
TRBD2	TRBJ2-1	TRBV2	-	TGTGCTACCCGAGGACTAGCGGGACGCAATGAGCAGTTCTTC	CATRGLAGRNEQFF
-	TRBJ2-3	TRBV5-1	-	TGCGCCAGCGGCAGGCTCTTCCCGACAGGATCTAGCACAGATACGCAGTATTTT	CASGRLFPTGSSTDTQYF
-	TRBJ2-5	TRBV11-2	-	TGTGCCAGCAGTTTGGGAGGGGGGAAGACCCAGTACTTC	CASSLGGGKTQYF
-	TRBJ1-5	TRBV28	-	TGTGCCAGCGGGAGTGTCAATCAGCCCCAGCATTTT	CASGSVNQPQHF
-	TRBJ1-2	TRBV6-1	-	TGTGCCAGCAGTGACAAACTTTTCTTGACAGTTACAGAAGGCTACACCTTC	CASSDKLFLTVTEGYTF
-	TRBJ2-5	TRBV27	-	TGTGCCAGCAGTCCAGGGGCCGGACTAGTCAACCAAGAGACCCAGTACTTC	CASSPGAGLVNQETQYF
TRBD2	TRBJ2-7	TRBV5-1	-	TGCGCCAGCAGCTTGTTCGTAGCGGGAGAAACCTACGAGCAGTACTTC	CASSLFVAGETYEQYF
-	TRBJ2-7	TRBV7-9	-	TGTGCCAGTAAACCCGACGGACTCTACGAGCAGTACTTC	CASKPDGLYEQYF
-	TRBJ2-5	TRBV2	-	TGTGCCACCCGGTCAGGGCTAAAGACCCAGTACTTC	CATRSGLKTQYF
-	TRBJ2-7	TRBV25-1	-	TGTGCCAGCTCAGTACGAGATAACTCGATTAGGTCCTACGAGCAGTACTTC	CASSVRDNSIRSYEQYF
TRBD1	TRBJ2-5	TRBV7-9	-	TGTGCCAGCAGCTTTGGATCGGGGGGACAGGGTGAAGAGACCCAGTACTTC	CASSFGSGGQGEETQYF
TRBD2	TRBJ2-2	TRBV5-1	-	TGCGCCAGCAGCTTCCTGACTAGCGGGAGTACCGGGGAGCTGTTTTTT	CASSFLTSGSTGELFF
-	TRBJ2-7	TRBV19	-	TGTGCGTCCGTCTCCGAGGACGCAGAGCAGTACTTC	CASVSEDAEQYF
TRBD1	TRBJ1-2	TRBV6-1	few	TGTGCCAGCGGGACAGGGGCTGGCTATGGCTACACCTTC	CASGTGAGYGYTF
TRBD2	TRBJ2-1	TRBV27	-	TGTGCCAGCAGTTGGGCGGGAGGGCTGTCCTACAATGAGCAGTTCTTC	CASSWAGGLSYNEQFF
TRBD2	TRBJ2-2	TRBV7-9	-	TGTGCCAGCAGTCTAGCGGGAGCCACCGGGGAGCTGTTTTTT	CASSLAGATGELFF
-	TRBJ2-1	TRBV25-1	-	TGTGCCAGCAGTGAATTGGGACCGAACAATGAGCAGTTCTTC	CASSELGPNNEQFF
-	TRBJ2-5	TRBV2	-	TGTGCCAGCTTTAGATATGCGCAAGGGGAGACCCAGTACTTC	CASFRYAQGETQYF
-	TRBJ2-7	TRBV10-3	-	TGTGCCATCAGAACGGGTTCCTACGAGCAGTACTTC	CAIRTGSYEQYF
-	TRBJ1-1	TRBV2	-	TGTGCCAGCAGCCCTTCGGAAGGGGTGTCGACTGAAGCTTTCTTT	CASSPSEGVSTEAFF
TRBD1	TRBJ2-7	TRBV9	-	TGTGCCAGCAGCGGCCGGACCGGGACAGGGGTTCACGAGCAGTACTTC	CASSGRTGTGVHEQYF
-	TRBJ2-5	TRBV11-3	-	TGTGCCAGCAGCTTAATTAGACGGGTACAAGAGACCCAGTACTTC	CASSLIRRVQETQYF
-	TRBJ2-5	TRBV7-9	-	TGTGCCAGCAGCTTACTCGCGGGGACACAAGAGACCCAGTACTTC	CASSLLAGTQETQYF
TRBD1	TRBJ1-3	TRBV6-1	once	TGTGCCAGCAGTGAAGGGGACAGCTCTGGAAACACCATATATTTT	CASSEGDSSGNTIYF
TRBD1	TRBJ1-6	TRBV11-3	-	TGTGCCAGCAGCTTAGAGGGCGACAGGGTGAATTCACCCCTCCACTTT	CASSLEGDRVNSPLHF
TRBD1	TRBJ2-3	TRBV28	once	TGTGCCAGCAGTTTGGGGGACAGAAACACAGATACGCAGTATTTT	CASSLGDRNTDTQYF
-	TRBJ2-4	TRBV28	-	TGTGCCAGCAGCTACAGGCTAGCCAAAAACATTCAGTACTTC	CASSYRLAKNIQYF
TRBD1	TRBJ2-7	TRBV30	-	TGTGCCTGGAGTGTAGCTACAGGGGGCTTTGAGCAGTACTTC	CAWSVATGGFEQYF
-	TRBJ1-1	TRBV13	-	TGTGCCAGCAGCTTACCAGAGATTAACACTGAAGCTTTCTTT	CASSLPEINTEAFF
TRBD2	TRBJ2-7	TRBV6-6	-	TGTGCCATCGGGACTAGGGGGAACGAGCAGTACTTC	CAIGTRGNEQYF
-	TRBJ1-5	TRBV7-9	-	TGTGCCAGCAGCTTAGGGGGTCCCCAGCCCCAGCATTTT	CASSLGGPQPQHF
-	TRBJ2-7	TRBV28	-	TGTGCCAGCAGTTTCGGGGAAGCCTACGAGCAGTACTTC	CASSFGEAYEQYF
-	TRBJ2-7	TRBV5-6	-	TGTGCCAGCAGCTTGAGGAGGGGAGAGCAGTACTTC	CASSLRRGEQYF
TRBD2	TRBJ2-1	TRBV5-1	-	TGCGCCAGCAGCCCGCGGACTAGCCGACTCTATGAGCAGTTCTTC	CASSPRTSRLYEQFF
TRBD2	TRBJ2-2	TRBV5-4	-	TGTGCCAGCAGCTTAAGCACTAGCGCGAACACCGGGGAGCTGTTTTTT	CASSLSTSANTGELFF
-	TRBJ2-1	TRBV5-4	-	TGTGCCAGCAGCCGCGATGAGGGACGACCGTCCTACAATGAGCAGTTCTTC	CASSRDEGRPSYNEQFF
-	TRBJ2-1	TRBV7-8	-	TGTGCCAGCAGCTTTAGTAGGGGAGCTATTGATGAGCAGTTCTTC	CASSFSRGAIDEQFF
TRBD2	TRBJ2-1	TRBV4-1	-	TGCGCCAGCAGCCTGGGACTAGTAAGTTCCAATGAGCAGTTCTTC	CASSLGLVSSNEQFF
-	TRBJ2-1	TRBV9	once	TGTGCCAGCAGCGTAGGTGGCGGAGAAAGGGAGGAGCAGTTCTTC	CASSVGGGEREEQFF
-	TRBJ1-4	TRBV28	-	TGTGCCAGCAGTTTAGGCGAAGCAACTAATGAAAAACTGTTTTTT	CASSLGEATNEKLFF
-	TRBJ1-1	TRBV28	-	TGTGCCAGCAGTTTTAGAAGCTCCTGGAACACTGAAGCTTTCTTT	CASSFRSSWNTEAFF
-	TRBJ2-7	TRBV27	-	TGTGCCAGCAGCGCTATGGGCAGAGAAGAGCAGTACTTC	CASSAMGREEQYF
-	TRBJ2-7	TRBV4-1	-	TGCGCCAGCAGCCAACGAGGAGCGGGCTACGAGCAGTACTTC	CASSQRGAGYEQYF
TRBD1	TRBJ1-1	TRBV27	-	TGTGCCAGCAGCCGACCTACAGGGGAGGCCACTGAAGCTTTCTTT	CASSRPTGEATEAFF
TRBD2	TRBJ2-1	TRBV5-6	-	TGTGCCAGCAGCCTTAGCGGGAAAGGTTTCTACAATGAGCAGTTCTTC	CASSLSGKGFYNEQFF
TRBD2	TRBJ2-1	TRBV27	-	TGTGCCAGCAGCCCCCGGCTAGCGGGAGGCTACAATGAGCAGTTCTTC	CASSPRLAGGYNEQFF
TRBD2	TRBJ2-7	TRBV5-4	-	TGTGCCAGCAGCTGGAGCGGGAGCGAGCAGTACTTC	CASSWSGSEQYF
TRBD1	TRBJ2-7	TRBV30	-	TGTGCCTGGAGCTTGGGACAGGGGCTTCTCGAGCAGTACTTC	CAWSLGQGLLEQYF